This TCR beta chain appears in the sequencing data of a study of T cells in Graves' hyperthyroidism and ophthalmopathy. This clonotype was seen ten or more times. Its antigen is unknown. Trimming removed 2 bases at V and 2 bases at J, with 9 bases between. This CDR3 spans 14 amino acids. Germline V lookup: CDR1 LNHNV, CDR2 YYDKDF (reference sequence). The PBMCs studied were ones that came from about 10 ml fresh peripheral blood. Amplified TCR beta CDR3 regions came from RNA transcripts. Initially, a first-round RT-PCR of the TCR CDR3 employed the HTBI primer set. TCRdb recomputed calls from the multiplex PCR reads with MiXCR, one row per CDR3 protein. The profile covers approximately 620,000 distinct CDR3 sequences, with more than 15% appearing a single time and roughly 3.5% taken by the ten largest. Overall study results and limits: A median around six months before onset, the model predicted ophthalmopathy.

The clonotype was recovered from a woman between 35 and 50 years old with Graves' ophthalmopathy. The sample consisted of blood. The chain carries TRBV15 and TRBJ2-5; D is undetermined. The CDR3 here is CATSRTAFQETQYF. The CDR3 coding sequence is TGTGCCACCAGCAGAACCGCTTTTCAAGAGACCCAGTACTTC.